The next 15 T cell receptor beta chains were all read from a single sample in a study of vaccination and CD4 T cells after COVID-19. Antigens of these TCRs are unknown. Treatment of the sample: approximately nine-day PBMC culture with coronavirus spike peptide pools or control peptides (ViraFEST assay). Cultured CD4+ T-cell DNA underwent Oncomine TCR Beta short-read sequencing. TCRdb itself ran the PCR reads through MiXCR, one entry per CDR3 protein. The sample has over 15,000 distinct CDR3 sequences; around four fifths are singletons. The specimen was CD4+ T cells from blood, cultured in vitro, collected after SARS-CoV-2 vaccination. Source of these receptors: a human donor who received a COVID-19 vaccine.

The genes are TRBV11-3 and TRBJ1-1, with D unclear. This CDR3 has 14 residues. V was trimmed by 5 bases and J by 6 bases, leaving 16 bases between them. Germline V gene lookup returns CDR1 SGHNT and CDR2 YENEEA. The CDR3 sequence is CASSPARWQAEAFF. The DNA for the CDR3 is TGTGCCAGCAGCCCTGCGCGGTGGCAGGCTGAAGCTTTCTTT.

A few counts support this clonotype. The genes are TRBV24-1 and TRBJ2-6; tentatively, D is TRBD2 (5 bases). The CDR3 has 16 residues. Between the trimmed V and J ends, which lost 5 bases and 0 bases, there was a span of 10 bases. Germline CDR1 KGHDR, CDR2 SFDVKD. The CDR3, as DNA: TGTGCCACCAGTGCTGGGCGGGTCTCTGGGGCCAACGTCCTGACTTTC. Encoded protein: CATSAGRVSGANVLTF.

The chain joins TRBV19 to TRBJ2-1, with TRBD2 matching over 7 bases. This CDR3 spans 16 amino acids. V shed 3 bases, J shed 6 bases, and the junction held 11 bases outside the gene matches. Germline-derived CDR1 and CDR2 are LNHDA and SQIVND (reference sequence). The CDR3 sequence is CASSILVGGSPNEQFF. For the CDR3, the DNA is TGTGCCAGTAGTATCCTTGTGGGGGGGTCCCCCAATGAGCAGTTCTTC.

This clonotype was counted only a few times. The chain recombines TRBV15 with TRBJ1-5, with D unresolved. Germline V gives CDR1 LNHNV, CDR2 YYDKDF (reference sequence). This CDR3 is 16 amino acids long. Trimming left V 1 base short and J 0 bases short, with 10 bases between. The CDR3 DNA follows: TGTGCCACCAGCAGAGGCGAGACGGTTAGCAATCAGCCCCAGCATTTT. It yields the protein CATSRGETVSNQPQHF.

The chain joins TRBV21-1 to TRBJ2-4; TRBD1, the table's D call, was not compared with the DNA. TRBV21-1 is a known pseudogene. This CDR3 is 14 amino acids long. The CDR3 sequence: CASRAVRNKNIQYF. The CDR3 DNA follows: TGTGCCTCCCGGGCTGTCAGGAACAAAAACATTCAGTACTTC.

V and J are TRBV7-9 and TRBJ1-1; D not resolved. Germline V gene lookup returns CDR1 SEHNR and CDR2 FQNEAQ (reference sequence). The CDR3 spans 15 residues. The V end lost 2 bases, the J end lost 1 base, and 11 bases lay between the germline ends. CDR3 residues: CASSLRRAENTEAFF. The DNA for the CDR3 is TGTGCCAGCAGCTTAAGACGGGCCGAGAACACTGAAGCTTTCTTT.

The CDR3 DNA is TGTGCCTGGAGTGTACGGGGACCGATGAACACTGAAGCTTTCTTT. This translates into CAWSVRGPMNTEAFF. The gene calls are TRBV30 and TRBJ1-1, with D perhaps TRBD1 (5 bases). Per the germline V gene, CDR1 is GTSNPN and CDR2 is SVGIG (reference sequence). CDR3 length: 15 amino acids. Trimming took off 0 bases at V and 0 bases at J, with 11 bases between the two ends.

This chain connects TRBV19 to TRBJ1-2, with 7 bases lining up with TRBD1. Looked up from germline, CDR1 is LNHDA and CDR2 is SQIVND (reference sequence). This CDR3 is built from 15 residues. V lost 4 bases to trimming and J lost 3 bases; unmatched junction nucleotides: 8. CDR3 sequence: CASSSQTQGDYGYTF. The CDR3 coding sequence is TGTGCCAGTAGTAGCCAAACGCAGGGGGACTATGGCTACACCTTC.

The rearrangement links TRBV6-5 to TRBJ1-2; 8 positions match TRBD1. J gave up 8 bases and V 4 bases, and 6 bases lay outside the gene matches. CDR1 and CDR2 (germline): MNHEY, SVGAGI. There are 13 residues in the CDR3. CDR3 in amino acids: CASSLRTGPGYTF. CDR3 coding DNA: TGTGCCAGCAGTTTACGGACAGGGCCGGGCTACACCTTC.

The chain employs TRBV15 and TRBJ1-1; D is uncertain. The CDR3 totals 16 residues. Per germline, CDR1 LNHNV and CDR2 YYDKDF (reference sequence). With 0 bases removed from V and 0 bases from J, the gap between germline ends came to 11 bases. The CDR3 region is CATSRDFGEMNTEAFF. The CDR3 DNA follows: TGTGCCACCAGCAGAGATTTTGGGGAAATGAACACTGAAGCTTTCTTT.

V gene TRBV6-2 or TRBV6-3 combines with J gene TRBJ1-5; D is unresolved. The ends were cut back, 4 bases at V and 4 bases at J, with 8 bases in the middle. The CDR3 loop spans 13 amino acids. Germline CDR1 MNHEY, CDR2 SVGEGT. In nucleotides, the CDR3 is TGTGCCAGCAGTTCACAGCCAAATCAGCCCCAGCATTTT. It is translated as CASSSQPNQPQHF.

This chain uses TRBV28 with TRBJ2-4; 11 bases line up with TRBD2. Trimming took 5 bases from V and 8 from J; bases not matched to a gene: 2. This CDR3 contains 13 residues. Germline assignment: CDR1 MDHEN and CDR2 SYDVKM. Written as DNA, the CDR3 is TGTGCCAGCAGTGATAGCGGGGGGGACATTCAGTACTTC. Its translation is CASSDSGGDIQYF.

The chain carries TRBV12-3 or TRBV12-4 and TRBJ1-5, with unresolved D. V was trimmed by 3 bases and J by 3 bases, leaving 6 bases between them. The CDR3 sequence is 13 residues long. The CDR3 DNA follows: TGTGCCAGCAGTTTCGGGGTCAATCAGCCCCAGCATTTT. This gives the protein CASSFGVNQPQHF.

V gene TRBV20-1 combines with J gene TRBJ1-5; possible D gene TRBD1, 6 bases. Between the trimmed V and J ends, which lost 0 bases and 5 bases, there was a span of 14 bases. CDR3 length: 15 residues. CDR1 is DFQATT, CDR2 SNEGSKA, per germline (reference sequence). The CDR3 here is CSARDLGGVYQPQHF. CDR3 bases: TGCAGTGCTAGAGATTTAGGGGGGGTTTATCAGCCCCAGCATTTT.

The CDR3: CATSDPTGGITDTQYF. CDR3 coding DNA: TGTGCCACCAGTGATCCGACAGGGGGCATCACAGATACGCAGTATTTT. V is TRBV24-1 and J is TRBJ2-3; TRBD1 matches 10 bases. Germline-derived CDR1 and CDR2 are KGHDR and SFDVKD. The V segment lost 3 bases and the J segment 2 bases; nucleotides outside the gene matches: 4. CDR3 length: 16 amino acids.